This entry describes one TCR beta chain. The sample belongs to a study of cytomegalovirus exposure and HLA in healthy donors. The CDR3 has 15 amino acids. V lost 3 bases, J lost 0 bases, and 8 bases lay in between. Germline CDR1 and CDR2: MGHRA and YSYEKL. 60 Vbeta and 13 Jbeta primers were used in PCR. Sequencing was performed with immunoSEQ multiplex PCR; in TCRdb, only in-frame clones are kept and a portion is missing. The sample has about 78,000 clones, approximately 84% seen once; the top ten hold 2.4%. This chain links TRBV4-1 with TRBJ2-2, with D unresolved. The sequence was collected from a woman in her forties or fifties in good health and CMV-seronegative. The sequenced material came from PBMCs. The CDR3 sequence: CASSQNSPNTGELFF. CDR3 nucleotide sequence: TGCGCCAGCAGCCAGAACTCGCCGAACACCGGGGAGCTGTTTTTT.